The 25 T cell receptor beta chains below all came from one sample that was sequenced in a study of T cell changes during pregnancy in multiple sclerosis. Repertoires were generated with immunoSEQ multiplex PCR, while TCRdb's copy carries only in-frame clones and drops some. The top ten clones hold about 2.5% of a sample with about 77,000 clones, 90% to 95% of them seen once. The material was peripheral blood, obtained after pregnancy. These receptors were collected from a female donor in good health, enrolled as a control in a pregnancy study.

The V gene is TRBV5-1, the J gene TRBJ2-5; TRBD2 aligns across 8 bases. The V segment lost 4 bases and the J segment 5 bases; nucleotides outside the gene matches: 10. This CDR3 spans 15 amino acids. Germline values: CDR1 SGHRS, CDR2 YFSETQ. The CDR3 sequence: CASSPTRGGLETQYF. The CDR3 DNA reads TGCGCCAGCAGCCCAACCCGGGGGGGCCTCGAGACCCAGTACTTC.

The count of this clone is one. The V gene is TRBV6-1, the J gene TRBJ2-5, with 7 bases matching TRBD1. From germline, CDR1 is MNHNS and CDR2 SASEGT. J gave up 7 bases and V 4 bases, and 9 bases lay outside the gene matches. The CDR3 is 14 amino acids. CDR3 region: CASSVTGDMRTQYF. The DNA of the CDR3 is TGTGCCAGCAGTGTCACAGGGGATATGCGGACCCAGTACTTC.

The chain uses TRBV19 and TRBJ2-3; 8 nucleotides match TRBD2. Trimming cost V 5 bases and J 3 bases; bases outside gene matches: 13. CDR1 LNHDA and CDR2 SQIVND come from the germline V gene (reference sequence). This CDR3 has 17 residues. Written as DNA, the CDR3 is TGTGCCAGTAGTCTCCCAGGCGTTGGCGGGGGGACAGATACGCAGTATTTT. Translated: CASSLPGVGGGTDTQYF.

V gene TRBV30 combines with J gene TRBJ2-7; 9 bases agree with TRBD1. This CDR3 spans 12 amino acids. J was trimmed by 7 bases and V by 6 bases; bases with no gene match: 7. CDR1 is GTSNPN and CDR2 is SVGIG in the germline V gene (reference sequence). The CDR3: CACLTGGPEQYF. In nucleotides, the CDR3 is TGTGCCTGTCTAACAGGGGGCCCGGAGCAGTACTTC.

The chain links TRBV25-1 to TRBJ2-5; TRBD1 is a possible D gene (6 bases). The CDR3 covers 15 residues. The ends were cut back, 1 base at V and 5 bases at J, with 14 bases in the middle. The germline V gene has CDR1 MGHDK and CDR2 SYGVNS. In nucleotides, the CDR3 is TGTGCCAGCAGTGAATCCTCCAGGGGATGGGAGACCCAGTACTTC. It codes for CASSESSRGWETQYF. The full variable domain, completed using reference TRBV25-1 and TRBJ2-5, is EADIYQTPRYLVIGTGKKITLECSQTMGHDKMYWYQQDPGMELHLIHYSYGVNSTEKGDLSSESTVSRIRTEHFPLTLESARPSHTSQYLCASSESSRGWETQYFGPGTRLLVL.

The chain couples TRBV5-1 to TRBJ2-2; 8 bases map to TRBD2. V was pared by 4 bases and J by 7 bases, with 6 bases of the junction left unmatched. The germline gives CDR1 SGHRS, CDR2 YFSETQ. The CDR3 is 14 amino acids. CDR3 amino acids: CASSQTSGGGELFF. Here the CDR3 DNA reads TGCGCCAGCAGCCAAACTAGCGGAGGCGGGGAGCTGTTTTTT.

This sequence joins TRBV15 and TRBJ1-2; TRBD1 is a possible D gene (6 bases). Germline loops: CDR1 LNHNV, CDR2 YYDKDF (reference sequence). This CDR3 is built from 18 residues. V was trimmed by 0 bases and J by 1 base, leaving 18 bases between them. The CDR3 bases are TGTGCCACCAGCAGAGATCGGCAGGGGTGGTATAATAACTATGGCTACACCTTC. This gives the protein CATSRDRQGWYNNYGYTF.

The V and J genes are TRBV9 and TRBJ2-3; 7 bases are shared with TRBD2. The V gene end was trimmed by 5 bases and the J gene end by 2 bases; junction bases not matched to a gene: 5. The V gene's germline CDR1 is SGDLS and CDR2 YYNGEE. The CDR3 extends over 14 amino acids. In DNA, the CDR3 is TGTGCCAGCAGAGGACTAGGACCCACAGATACGCAGTATTTT. Translation gives CASRGLGPTDTQYF.

V is TRBV18 and J is TRBJ2-1; weak D call: TRBD1 (6 bases). The V gene's germline CDR1 is KGHSH and CDR2 LQKENI. The CDR3 spans 16 residues. V lost 0 bases and J 6 bases, leaving 15 bases between the germline ends. The CDR3 DNA sequence: TGTGCCAGCTCACCACCGTGGACAGTGGACCGCAATGAGCAGTTCTTC. This gives the protein CASSPPWTVDRNEQFF.

The rearrangement joins TRBV6-6 to TRBJ2-3; tentative D call: TRBD1 (5 bases). The CDR3 has 13 amino acids. Per germline, CDR1 MNHNY and CDR2 SVGAGI (reference sequence). The V gene lost 0 bases and the J gene lost 4 bases, with 5 bases spanning the gap. CDR3 in amino acids: CASSYSTADTQYF. CDR3 DNA sequence: TGTGCCAGCAGTTACTCGACAGCAGATACGCAGTATTTT.

This chain links TRBV7-9 with TRBJ2-2; D ambiguous. The germline V gene has CDR1 SEHNR and CDR2 FQNEAQ (reference sequence). V was trimmed by 7 bases and J by 10 bases, leaving 13 bases between them. This CDR3 has 12 amino acids. The CDR3 region has the DNA TGTGCCAGCACCCTTTCCGGTGAGGAGCTGTTTTTT. Translating gives CASTLSGEELFF. The full variable domain, its missing parts supplied by reference TRBV7-9 and TRBJ2-2, is DTGVSQNPRHKITKRGQNVTFRCDPISEHNRLYWYRQTLGQGPEFLTYFQNEAQLEKSRLLSDRFSAERPKGSFSTLEIQRTEQGDSAMYLCASTLSGEELFFGEGSRLTVL.

This chain joins TRBV5-1 and TRBJ2-5, with D tentatively TRBD1 (5 bases). This CDR3 contains 14 residues. Germline CDR1 SGHRS, CDR2 YFSETQ. V was trimmed by 3 bases and J by 9 bases, leaving 18 bases between them. CDR3 region: CASSSRSQGVAQYF. DNA for the CDR3: TGCGCCAGCAGCTCCCGGTCTCAAGGGGTGGCCCAGTACTTC.

The chain recombines TRBV6-5 with TRBJ1-5; D is unresolved. Trimming shortened V by 0 bases and J by 4 bases, and 10 bases separated the two germline ends. The CDR3 has 15 residues. Germline CDR1 and CDR2: MNHEY and SVGAGI. The CDR3 loop is CASSYSVTVNQPQHF. CDR3 in DNA: TGTGCCAGCAGTTACTCGGTTACAGTTAATCAGCCCCAGCATTTT.

The rearrangement uses TRBV7-9 and TRBJ2-7; D is ambiguous. CDR1 and CDR2 (germline): SEHNR, FQNEAQ (reference sequence). V shed 3 bases and J shed 0 bases, with 9 bases lying between them. There are 14 residues in the CDR3. As DNA, the CDR3 is TGTGCCAGCAGCTTCCACAGCAACTCCTACGAGCAGTACTTC. It is translated as CASSFHSNSYEQYF.

J is TRBJ2-3 and V is TRBV6-1; maybe TRBD2 (5 bases). Trimming removed 11 bases from V and 6 bases from J, with 18 bases in between. Germline values: CDR1 MNHNS, CDR2 SASEGT. CDR3 length: 13 amino acids. CDR3 residues: CAEGPRRGDTQYF. The CDR3 nucleotides are TGTGCCGAGGGCCCGCGGAGAGGGGATACGCAGTATTTT.

The V call is TRBV4-3, the J call TRBJ1-4; D is ambiguous. Trimming took off 3 bases at V and 8 bases at J, with 13 bases between the two ends. The CDR3 has 14 amino acids. Germline V CDR1 and CDR2: LGHNA, YSLEER. The CDR3 spells CASSHHQAPEKLFF. As DNA, the CDR3 is TGCGCCAGCAGCCATCACCAGGCCCCGGAAAAACTGTTTTTT.

The J gene is TRBJ1-6, the V gene TRBV27; 9 bases align to TRBD1. V shed 3 bases and J 10 bases; nucleotides not matched to a gene: 4. CDR3 length: 14 amino acids. The germline V gene encodes CDR1 MNHEY and CDR2 SMNVEV (reference sequence). The CDR3 DNA is TGTGCCAGCAGTTTCATGACAGGGGGATCACCCCTCCACTTT. Translating it yields CASSFMTGGSPLHF.

The chain joins TRBV4-1 to TRBJ2-1, with D unclear. Germline V gene lookup returns CDR1 MGHRA and CDR2 YSYEKL. The CDR3 consists of 16 residues. V was pared by 0 bases and J by 10 bases, with 19 bases between. The DNA of the CDR3 is TGCGCCAGCAGCCAAGAATCGTTACAATCCTCTCAGGAGCAGTTCTTC. Translating gives CASSQESLQSSQEQFF.

CDR3 sequence reads: CASTVAGGYGYTF. The CDR3 region has the DNA TGTGCCAGCACGGTTGCGGGTGGCTATGGCTACACCTTC. This rearrangement joins TRBV14 to TRBJ1-2; D is ambiguous. Germline CDR1 reads SGHDN; CDR2 reads FVKESK. Trimming shortened V by 7 bases and J by 4 bases, and 13 bases separated the two germline ends. The CDR3 runs to 13 residues.

The CDR3 coding sequence is TGTGCCAGCAGCCTAGGGGTATGGCAGGGCTATGGCTACACCTTC. Translated: CASSLGVWQGYGYTF. The chain employs TRBV7-9 and TRBJ1-2, with TRBD1 as a possible D gene (5 bases). From germline, CDR1 is SEHNR and CDR2 FQNEAQ (reference sequence). Trimming shortened V by 5 bases and J by 4 bases, and 17 bases separated the two germline ends. The CDR3 runs 15 residues.

The rearrangement joins TRBV27 to TRBJ1-4; D gene uncertain. The CDR3 totals 13 residues. V was trimmed by 5 bases and J by 5 bases, leaving 9 bases between them. Germline V CDR1 and CDR2: MNHEY, SMNVEV (reference sequence). The CDR3 spells CASSPRVNEKLFF. CDR3 nucleotides: TGTGCCAGCAGTCCCCGGGTGAATGAAAAACTGTTTTTT.

The CDR3 protein is CASRRQGAVWETQYF. The CDR3 nucleotides read TGTGCCAGCAGGAGACAGGGGGCCGTGTGGGAGACCCAGTACTTC. The chain couples TRBV6-5 to TRBJ2-5; 10 bases match TRBD1. The trim removed 6 bases at V and 5 bases at J, leaving 9 bases unmatched. CDR3 length equals 15 residues. CDR1 is MNHEY, CDR2 SVGAGI, per germline.

The gene calls are TRBV11-2 and TRBJ2-7, with D unresolved. Germline CDR1 SGHAT, CDR2 FQNNGV. The CDR3 has 11 amino acids. The V end was cut by 5 bases, the J end by 4 bases, with 6 bases between. Written as DNA, the CDR3 is TGTGCCAGCAGCCACTATTACGAGCAGTACTTC. Residues: CASSHYYEQYF.

The V gene is TRBV30, the J gene TRBJ2-3, with 11 bases aligning to TRBD2. The ends lost 1 base at V and 4 bases at J; junction bases unmatched: 4. Germline CDR1 and CDR2: GTSNPN and SVGIG (reference sequence). The CDR3 is 15 amino acids. CDR3 loop: CAWSGLAGKSDTQYF. The CDR3 DNA reads TGTGCCTGGAGTGGACTAGCGGGGAAATCAGATACGCAGTATTTT.

The chain is built from TRBV30 and TRBJ1-1; 7 nucleotides agree with TRBD1. The CDR3 has 19 amino acids. CDR1 is GTSNPN and CDR2 is SVGIG in the germline V gene (reference sequence). V shed 2 bases, J shed 0 bases, and the junction held 18 bases outside the gene matches. The CDR3 DNA sequence: TGTGCCTGGAGTTTGTACGCTCGGACAGGTGGAGTTTTGAACACTGAAGCTTTCTTT. Its protein is CAWSLYARTGGVLNTEAFF.